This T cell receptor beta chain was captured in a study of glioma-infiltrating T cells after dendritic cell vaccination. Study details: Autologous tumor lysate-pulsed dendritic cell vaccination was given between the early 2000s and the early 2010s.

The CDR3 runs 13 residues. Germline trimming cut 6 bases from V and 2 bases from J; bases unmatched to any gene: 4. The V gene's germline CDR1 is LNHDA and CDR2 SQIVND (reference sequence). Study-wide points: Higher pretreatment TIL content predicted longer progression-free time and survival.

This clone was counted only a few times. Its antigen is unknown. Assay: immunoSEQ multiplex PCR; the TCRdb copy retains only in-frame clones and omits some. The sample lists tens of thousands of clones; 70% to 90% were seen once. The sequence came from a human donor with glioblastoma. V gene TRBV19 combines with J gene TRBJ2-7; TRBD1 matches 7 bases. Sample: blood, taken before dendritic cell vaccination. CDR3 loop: CASRRTGTYEQYF. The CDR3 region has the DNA TGTGCCAGTAGACGGACAGGCACCTACGAGCAGTACTTC.